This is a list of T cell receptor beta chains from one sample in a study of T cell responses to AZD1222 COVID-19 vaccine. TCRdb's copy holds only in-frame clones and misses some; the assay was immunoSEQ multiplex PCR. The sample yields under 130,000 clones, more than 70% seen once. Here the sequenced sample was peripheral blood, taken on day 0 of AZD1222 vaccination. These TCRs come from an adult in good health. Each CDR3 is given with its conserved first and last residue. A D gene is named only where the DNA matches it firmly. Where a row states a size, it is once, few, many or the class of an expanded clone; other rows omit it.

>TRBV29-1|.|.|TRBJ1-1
CSVAGQMNTEAFF
TGCAGCGTTGCCGGACAGATGAACACTGAAGCTTTCTTT
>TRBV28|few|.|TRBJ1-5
CASIAGGRGNQPQHF
TGTGCCAGCATTGCCGGCGGCAGAGGCAATCAGCCCCAGCATTTT
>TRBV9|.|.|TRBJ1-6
CASSVDSGSYGSYNSPLHF
TGTGCCAGCAGCGTAGATTCAGGGTCTTATGGCTCCTATAATTCACCCCTCCACTTT
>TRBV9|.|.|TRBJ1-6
CASSKTTGNNSPLHF
TGTGCCAGCAGCAAGACGACGGGTAATAATTCACCCCTCCACTTT
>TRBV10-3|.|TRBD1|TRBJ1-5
CATDRGLNQPQHF
TGTGCAACCGACAGGGGACTGAATCAGCCCCAGCATTTT
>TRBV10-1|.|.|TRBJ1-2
CASSESIQAGPYGYTF
TGCGCCAGCAGTGAGTCCATCCAGGCAGGGCCCTATGGCTACACCTTC
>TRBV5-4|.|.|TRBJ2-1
CASSLRSTYNEQFF
TGTGCCAGCAGCTTGCGGTCCACCTACAATGAGCAGTTCTTC
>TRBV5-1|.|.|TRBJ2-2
CASWENTGELFF
TGCGCCAGCTGGGAGAACACCGGGGAGCTGTTTTTT
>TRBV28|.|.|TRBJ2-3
CASSLSGGTDTQYF
TGTGCCAGCAGTTTGTCGGGAGGCACAGATACGCAGTATTTT
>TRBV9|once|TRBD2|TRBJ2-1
CASSVGLAVYNEQFF
TGTGCCAGCAGCGTAGGCCTAGCGGTCTACAATGAGCAGTTCTTC
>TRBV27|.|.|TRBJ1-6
CASSLVFWGSNSPLHF
TGTGCCAGCAGTTTAGTCTTCTGGGGGAGTAATTCACCCCTCCACTTT
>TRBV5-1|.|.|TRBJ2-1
CATKVGDLSYNEQFF
TGCGCCACCAAAGTGGGGGACCTCTCCTACAATGAGCAGTTCTTC
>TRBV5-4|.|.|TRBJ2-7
CASSRERVPLDEQYF
TGTGCCAGCAGTCGGGAGCGGGTTCCCCTGGACGAGCAGTACTTC
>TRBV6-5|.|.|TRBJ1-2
CASSRALSRGYTF
TGTGCCAGCAGTAGGGCCCTGTCCCGTGGCTACACCTTC
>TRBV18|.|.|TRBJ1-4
CASSQGSINEKLFF
TGTGCCAGCTCACAGGGTTCCATTAATGAAAAACTGTTTTTT
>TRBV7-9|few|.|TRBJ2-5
CASSSIPPGQETQYF
TGTGCCAGCAGCTCGATTCCCCCGGGCCAAGAGACCCAGTACTTC
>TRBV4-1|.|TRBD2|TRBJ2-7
CASSRGGSGITYEQYF
TGCGCCAGCTCCCGGGGGGGTAGCGGGATTACCTACGAGCAGTACTTC